This T cell receptor (beta chain) originates from a study of spatial heterogeneity in lung cancer. Time point noted: blood at routine non-recurrence follow-up after resection. Every cDNA TCR molecule received its own unique molecular identifier. MiXCR, applied by TCRdb to the 5' RACE reads, yields one record per CDR3 protein. The data contain some 41,000 distinct CDR3 sequences, approximately 22% of them seen just once; the ten biggest clones take up about 7.7%. This clonotype is labeled medium-sized. The germline gives CDR1 LGHNA, CDR2 YNFKEQ. The ends lost 3 bases at V and 8 bases at J; junction bases unmatched: 11. This CDR3 contains 16 residues.

The TCR sequence derives from a female donor with early-stage non-small cell lung cancer. Sample: PBMCs, taken at follow-up. This sequence joins TRBV4-2 and TRBJ2-1, with 9 positions matching TRBD2. CDR3 in amino acids: CASSQTRAGGLDEQFF. In nucleotides, the CDR3 is TGTGCCAGCAGCCAGACTAGGGCGGGAGGGCTTGATGAGCAGTTCTTC.